The T cell receptor (beta chain) described here comes from a study of T cells after yellow fever vaccination. Whole-study findings and limits: A small share of clonotypes appeared in both CD4 and CD8 compartments. Researchers cautioned that FACS-sorted repertoires could harbor abundant clonotypes contaminating from the bulk population. Among primary-vaccination clones, most reappeared after the booster, at around 97% for CD4 and roughly 90% for CD8.

Only a few counts were recorded for this clonotype. Its antigen remains unknown. Synthesis of TCR cDNA relied on 5'RACE template switching, which attached a universal primer site and UMIs. Each CDR3 protein gets one entry after TCRdb re-called the 5' RACE reads with MiXCR. This table has about 340,000 distinct CDR3 sequences, around 12% appearing once. The CDR3 is 12 residues long. V was pared by 7 bases and J by 4 bases, with 10 bases between. Germline CDR1 is KGHDR and CDR2 is SFDVKD. V usage is TRBV24-1 and J usage is TRBJ2-7; D is uncertain. The receptor comes from a man in his late teens or twenties who received the YFV17D yellow fever vaccine. The source was CD4+ T cells sorted from PBMCs, collected 15 days after the yellow fever booster vaccination. CDR3 DNA: TGTGCCACCAGGGTCCGAAGTTACGAGCAGTACTTC. This translates into CATRVRSYEQYF.